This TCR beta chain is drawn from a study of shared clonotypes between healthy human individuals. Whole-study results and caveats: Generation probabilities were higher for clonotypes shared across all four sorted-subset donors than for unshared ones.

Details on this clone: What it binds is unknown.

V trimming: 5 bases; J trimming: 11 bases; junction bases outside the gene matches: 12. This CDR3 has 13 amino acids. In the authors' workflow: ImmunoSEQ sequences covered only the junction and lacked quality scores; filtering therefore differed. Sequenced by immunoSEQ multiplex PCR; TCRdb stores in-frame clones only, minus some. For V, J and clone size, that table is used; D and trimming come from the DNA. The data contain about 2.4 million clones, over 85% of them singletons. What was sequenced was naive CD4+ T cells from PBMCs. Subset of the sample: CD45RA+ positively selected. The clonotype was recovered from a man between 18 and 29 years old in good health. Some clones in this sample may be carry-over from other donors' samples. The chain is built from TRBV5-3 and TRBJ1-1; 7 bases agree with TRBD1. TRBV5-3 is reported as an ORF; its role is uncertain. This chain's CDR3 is CARSYDRDREAFF. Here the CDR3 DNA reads TGTGCCAGAAGTTATGACAGGGACAGAGAGGCTTTCTTT.